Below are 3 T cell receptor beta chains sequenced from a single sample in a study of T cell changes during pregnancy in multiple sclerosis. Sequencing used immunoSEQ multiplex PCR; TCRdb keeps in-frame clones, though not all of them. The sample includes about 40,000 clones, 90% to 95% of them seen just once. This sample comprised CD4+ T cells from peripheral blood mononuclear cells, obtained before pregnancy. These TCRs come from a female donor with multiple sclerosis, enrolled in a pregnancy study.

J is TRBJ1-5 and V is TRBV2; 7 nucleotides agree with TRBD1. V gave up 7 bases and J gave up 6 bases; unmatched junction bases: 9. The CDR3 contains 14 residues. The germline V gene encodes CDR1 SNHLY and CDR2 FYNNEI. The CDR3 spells CASNPTGKRQPQHF. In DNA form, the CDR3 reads TGTGCCAGCAACCCGACAGGGAAGCGTCAGCCCCAGCATTTT.

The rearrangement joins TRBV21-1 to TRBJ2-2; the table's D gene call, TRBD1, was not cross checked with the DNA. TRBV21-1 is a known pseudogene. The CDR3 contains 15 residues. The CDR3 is CASSLGQGYPGELFF. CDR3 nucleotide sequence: TGTGCCAGCAGCCTCGGACAGGGATATCCCGGGGAGCTGTTTTTT.

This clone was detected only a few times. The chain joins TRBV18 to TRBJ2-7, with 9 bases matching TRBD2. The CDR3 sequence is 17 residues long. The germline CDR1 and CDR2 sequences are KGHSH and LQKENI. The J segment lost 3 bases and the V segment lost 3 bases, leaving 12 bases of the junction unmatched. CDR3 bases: TGTGCCAGCTCACCGCGGGGGGGCACCACTACTATCTACGAGCAGTACTTC. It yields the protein CASSPRGGTTTIYEQYF.